This entry concerns a single TCR beta chain. There is no known antigen for this receptor. Base quality data are lacking; no much larger clone is found one base away. Library preparation was by multiplex PCR. Sequencing instrument: Illumina HiSeq 4000. CDR3 regions were amplified by Arm-PCR with iRepertoire HTBI primers to construct TCR beta libraries. Gel purification was performed on PCR products prior to sequencing. Under the source paper's analysis protocol: Gene usage analysis of CDR3 amino acid clonotypes used the approximately 62 TRBV and fewer than 15 TRBJ segments found across samples. Filtered high-quality paired reads were merged into contigs using COPE and FqMerger. BLAST was used to align contigs to IMGT TRBV, TRBD and TRBJ reference genes, with CDR3 defined following IMGT. Any clonotype with a frequency above 0.1% was counted as a highly expanded clone. Repertoire diversity was measured by Shannon entropy, and V-J evenness by the Gini coefficient. A clonotype was considered public if more than one individual shared it. Starting from the raw public reads, TCRdb applied fastp trimming at Q25, assembled clones with MiXCR and retained in-frame beta chains. Under each unique CDR3 protein, matching rows form one entry showing the most common genes and DNA. The V and J calls reflect TCRdb's pipeline rather than the authors' work. The sample table records 360,000 or so distinct CDR3 sequences; 16% of these occur just once. Around 27% of the sample is taken by the ten largest.

This record belongs to a study of regulatory T cells in long-lasting Graves disease (dated by TCRdb to about 2021). Context from the whole study: Antithyroid drugs had been taken for less than 3 months by newly diagnosed Graves' disease patients. TCR sequencing covered roughly 13 persistent and 20 or so newly diagnosed Graves' disease patients, 33 samples in total. The study was conducted in China and was registered as a clinical trial. Patients with persistent Graves' disease were compared with patients with newly diagnosed Graves' disease using TCR sequencing and RNA sequencing of peripheral blood. The paper as a whole reports these results and caveats: Because the primary lesion, thyroid tissue, could not be accessed, the study looked at peripheral blood alone. Persistent patients shared more public clonotypes among themselves (2,741) than newly diagnosed patients did (roughly 910). The authors noted that the small sample size was a limitation that may lower accuracy. Preferential use of TRBV28, TRBJ1-2 and TRBJ2-5 was observed in persistent disease, whereas TRBV20-1 and TRBJ2-1 were favored in newly diagnosed disease. Sequencing and analysis were limited to the TCR beta chain. Compared with newly diagnosed patients, patients with persistent Graves' disease had lower TCR Shannon entropy and fewer highly expanded clones, which suggests clonal expansion.

Cut back by 2 bases and 4 bases, the V and J ends lie 10 bases apart. Sequences SGHDT (CDR1) and YYEEEE (CDR2) are obtained from the germline V gene. The CDR3 numbers 13 residues from cysteine through phenylalanine. Only the CDR3 portion is preserved as DNA: 39 bases, with reading frame beginning at the first base. The time point label here, explained by the study, means: newly diagnosed GD, antithyroid drugs for less than 3 months. For both TCR sequencing and RNA sequencing, RNA was extracted from PBMCs in TRIzol. The diagnosis of Graves' disease was made according to American Thyroid Association guidelines. Recruitment of patients was carried out at an endocrinology department in Xi'an, China. Each patient gave approximately 10 milliliters of peripheral blood, collected in an EDTA anticoagulant tube. PBMCs were isolated by Ficoll Paque Plus density gradient separation without further T cell sorting. RNA quality was checked with an Agilent 2100 Bioanalyzer and agarose gel, and concentration with a NanoDrop 2000.

This same sample was also part of a study on T cells in Graves' hyperthyroidism and ophthalmopathy. The second investigation adds: Stable Graves' hyperthyroidism was defined as the absence of progression to ophthalmopathy over 18 months of follow-up. Hyperthyroidism patients were newly diagnosed, with disease duration under 2 months, and aged 18 to 65 years. The study excluded patients with uncontrolled infections, other autoimmune diseases, pregnancy or lactation. Diagnoses were established on the basis of clinical symptoms, serum thyroxine and TRAb, thyroid ultrasound, and orbital computed tomography. A first-round RT-PCR of the TCR CDR3 used the HTBI primer set with the Qiagen OneStep RT-PCR kit. Most expanded thyroid clonotypes (frequency above 0.001) were also detected in blood, suggesting blood repertoires may reflect thyroid immune responses. In cross-validation, a model built on a 13 V-J signature told ophthalmopathy apart from stable hyperthyroidism with under 90% sensitivity and roughly 83% specificity, and in testing the same model reached 80%/75%. During validation, the model predicted progression to ophthalmopathy a median of about 6.3 months ahead of onset, with roughly 65% sensitivity and 72% to 80% specificity. A discovery cohort of about 100 patients, 43 with Graves' ophthalmopathy and about 58 with stable Graves' hyperthyroidism, was used to find distinguishing TCR V-J signatures. Prospective prediction of ophthalmopathy was tested in an independent validation cohort consisting of roughly 20 hyperthyroidism patients and approximately 16 patients who later progressed to ophthalmopathy. The 75 to 100 discovery patients were divided at random into training and test sets in a 7:3 ratio. Thyroid tissue and blood T-cell repertoires from about 6 Graves' hyperthyroidism patients were also compared in the study. Following sampling, methimazole starting at 30 mg daily was given to hyperthyroidism patients, and high-dose intravenous methylprednisolone was given to ophthalmopathy patients. Libraries were constructed in a second round of multiplex PCR, after which size selection and purification were performed. Sequencing of the libraries was done on an Illumina HiSeq2000 using paired-end 100 bp reads. SOAPnuke was used to process the raw data, with reads discarded if the reads contained adapters or uncalled bases, had a mean Phred below 15, or lacked an exact constant-primer or identifier match. High-quality paired reads were merged with COPE v1.2.5, and unique nucleotide sequences were defined as clonotypes. MiTCR v1.1 was used to align the clonotypes against IMGT TRBV, TRBD and TRBJ reference segments. The analysis included only V-J combinations with a frequency above 0.0001, which together covered around 99% of the repertoires. The TCS score was defined as the ratio of F50 (clonal expansion) to E x V (chaos), calculated using BLOSUM62-based TCRdist between CDR3 peptides within each V-J. Welch's t-statistics and random forest reduced some 510 V-J features to 10 to 15, which were used in a naive Bayes classifier (R e1071). Sample size was not statistically predetermined, and blinding of investigators to group allocation was not performed. The paper reports TCR Vbeta CDR3 sequencing of some 140 peripheral blood samples: 43 ophthalmopathy, roughly 80 hyperthyroidism and approximately 17 progressor patients.

The starting material was peripheral blood mononuclear cells (PBMCs), obtained at new diagnosis, from a patient treated with antithyroid drugs. The sequence came from a man aged 35 to 55 with Graves disease. Donor details come from another sample of the same person, matched by shared clones. The chain uses TRBV5-6 and TRBJ2-7; a tentative D call is TRBD2 (5 bases match). The DNA sequence is given as TGTGCCAGCAGCTTCGGGGTCCTTTACGAGCAGTACTTC. This encodes CASSFGVLYEQYF.